This is a list of T cell receptor beta chains from one sample in a study of cytomegalovirus exposure and HLA in healthy donors. TCRdb keeps only in-frame clones here, not all; method: immunoSEQ multiplex PCR. Of 150,000 to 200,000 clones in the sample, nearly 80% were seen once. What was sequenced was PBMCs. The receptors were gathered from a man aged 50 to 60 in good health and CMV-seropositive. Each CDR3 is given with its conserved first and last residue. Each record gives: J gene, clone size, D gene, V gene, CDR3 length, CDR3 protein, CDR3 DNA. A D gene is named only where the DNA matches it firmly. Some rows have no size entry. The others give once, few or many, or a class for an expanded clone.

>TRBJ2-2|.|.|TRBV11-2|13
CASSYRVTGELFF
TGTGCCAGCAGTTACAGGGTGACCGGGGAGCTGTTTTTT
>TRBJ2-7|.|TRBD1|TRBV5-1|14
CASSLGDRVDEQYF
TGCGCCAGCAGCTTGGGGGACAGGGTCGACGAGCAGTACTTC
>TRBJ2-6|.|.|TRBV27|14
CASSLSRGANVLTF
TGTGCCAGCAGTTTATCTAGAGGGGCCAACGTCCTGACTTTC
>TRBJ1-2|.|.|TRBV4-3|15
CASSQDPGLNYGYTF
TGCGCCAGCAGCCAAGATCCCGGACTGAACTATGGCTACACCTTC
>TRBJ1-1|.|.|TRBV18|18
CASSPQLKRDNLNTEAFF
TGTGCCAGCTCACCGCAATTAAAAAGGGACAACCTGAACACTGAAGCTTTCTTT
>TRBJ2-3|few|.|TRBV4-1|15
CASSQARLGTDTQYF
TGCGCCAGCAGCCAAGCTAGGTTAGGCACAGATACGCAGTATTTT
>TRBJ2-2|.|.|TRBV4-1|17
CASSQFVPQGRAGELFF
TGCGCCAGCAGCCAGTTCGTCCCCCAGGGGAGAGCCGGGGAGCTGTTTTTT
>TRBJ2-3|.|.|TRBV5-5|13
CASSLIVPDTQYF
TGTGCCAGCAGCTTGATAGTCCCAGATACGCAGTATTTT
>TRBJ2-5|.|.|TRBV5-1|14
CASSLGLSEETQYF
TGCGCCAGCAGCTTGGGCCTCTCAGAAGAGACCCAGTACTTC
>TRBJ2-5|.|TRBD2|TRBV29-1|12
CSVGGPQETQYF
TGCAGCGTGGGAGGGCCGCAGGAGACCCAGTACTTC
>TRBJ2-6|.|.|TRBV4-2|16
CASSQSRGSGANVLTF
TGTGCCAGCAGCCAATCCAGGGGATCTGGGGCCAACGTCCTGACTTTC
>TRBJ1-1|.|TRBD1|TRBV4-2|18
CASSQEGFSGQGNTEAFF
TGTGCCAGCAGCCAAGAGGGATTTTCGGGACAGGGAAACACTGAAGCTTTCTTT
>TRBJ1-2|.|.|TRBV14|13
CASSQGYRQGYTF
TGTGCCAGCAGCCAAGGATATCGACAGGGCTACACCTTC
>TRBJ2-7|.|.|TRBV4-3|17
CASSRKVQGIGTYEQYF
TGCGCCAGCAGCCGAAAAGTCCAGGGAATAGGGACCTACGAGCAGTACTTC
>TRBJ2-5|few|.|TRBV5-1|15
CASSSTATEKETQYF
TGCGCCAGCAGCTCTACCGCGACAGAGAAAGAGACCCAGTACTTC
>TRBJ1-1|.|TRBD1|TRBV29-1|14
CSVEEDRGHTEAFF
TGCAGCGTTGAAGAGGACAGGGGGCACACTGAAGCTTTCTTT
>TRBJ2-3|.|.|TRBV18|13
CASSPPSTDTQYF
TGTGCCAGCTCACCCCCTAGCACAGATACGCAGTATTTT
>TRBJ1-2|few|.|TRBV6-5|12
CASNEGGYGYTF
TGTGCCAGCAACGAGGGTGGTTATGGCTACACCTTC
>TRBJ2-3|.|.|TRBV2|16
CASSERAGGRTDTQYF
TGTGCCAGCAGTGAAAGGGCAGGGGGGCGCACAGATACGCAGTATTTT
>TRBJ2-7|.|TRBD2|TRBV27|16
CASSLSSLAGRYEQYF
TGTGCCAGCAGTTTATCGAGTCTAGCGGGGCGGTACGAGCAGTACTTC
>TRBJ2-2|.|.|TRBV25-1|13
CASEITNTGELFF
TGTGCCAGCGAGATCACGAACACCGGGGAGCTGTTTTTT
>TRBJ1-1|.|.|TRBV5-6|16
CASSVRLTGMNTEAFF
TGTGCCAGCAGCGTAAGATTAACAGGGATGAACACTGAAGCTTTCTTT
>TRBJ1-2|.|TRBD1|TRBV27|14
CASSSWTGGNGYTF
TGTGCCAGCAGTTCCTGGACAGGGGGCAACGGCTACACCTTC
>TRBJ2-3|.|.|TRBV9|15
CASSVGLVGADTQYF
TGTGCCAGCAGCGTAGGACTAGTGGGTGCAGATACGCAGTATTTT
>TRBJ1-2|once|TRBD1|TRBV5-5|14
CASSQPGTGVGYTF
TGTGCCAGCAGCCAACCCGGGACAGGGGTTGGCTACACCTTC
>TRBJ1-6|.|TRBD1|TRBV13|17
CASSLMGQGARNSPLHF
TGTGCCAGCAGCTTAATGGGACAGGGGGCGCGGAATTCACCCCTCCACTTT
>TRBJ2-1|.|TRBD2|TRBV7-8|13
CASSVSGVNEQFF
TGTGCCAGCAGCGTTAGCGGGGTAAATGAGCAGTTCTTC
>TRBJ1-6|.|TRBD1|TRBV5-1|16
CASSPGQGHPNSPLHF
TGCGCCAGCAGCCCAGGACAGGGACACCCAAATTCACCCCTCCACTTT
>TRBJ1-2|.|TRBD1|TRBV7-9|14
CASRGTGQHYGYTF
TGTGCCAGCAGGGGGACGGGACAGCACTATGGCTACACCTTC
>TRBJ2-5|.|.|TRBV4-1|16
CASSQTQGNLQETQYF
TGCGCCAGCAGCCAGACACAGGGAAACCTACAAGAGACCCAGTACTTC
>TRBJ2-1|.|TRBD1|TRBV19|16
CASSTETTGAYNEQFF
TGTGCCAGTAGTACCGAGACGACAGGGGCCTACAATGAGCAGTTCTTC
>TRBJ2-7|.|TRBD1|TRBV11-2|16
CASSIGGQGGSYEQYF
TGTGCCAGCAGCATAGGGGGACAGGGAGGCTCCTACGAGCAGTACTTC
>TRBJ2-7|.|TRBD1|TRBV6-1|13
CASRQGWSYEQYF
TGTGCCAGCCGACAGGGCTGGTCCTACGAGCAGTACTTC
>TRBJ2-7|.|.|TRBV2|14
CASSTGTGTYEQYF
TGTGCCAGCAGCACCGGGACTGGGACCTACGAGCAGTACTTC
>TRBJ1-2|.|TRBD1|TRBV19|14
CASSLGQGAGGYTF
TGTGCCAGTAGTCTAGGACAGGGAGCCGGCGGCTACACCTTC
>TRBJ2-2|once|.|TRBV9|16
CASTGVGNSNTGELFF
TGTGCCAGCACGGGAGTCGGGAATAGCAACACCGGGGAGCTGTTTTTT
>TRBJ2-5|.|.|TRBV7-9|14
CASSLNLRSKTQYF
TGTGCCAGCAGCTTAAACCTCCGTAGCAAGACCCAGTACTTC
>TRBJ2-2|.|.|TRBV7-6|14
CASSLSWNTGELFF
TGTGCCAGCAGCTTGAGCTGGAACACCGGGGAGCTGTTTTTT
>TRBJ2-3|.|TRBD1|TRBV6-5|14
CASRPGTGVDTQYF
TGTGCCAGCAGACCCGGGACAGGGGTCGATACGCAGTATTTT
>TRBJ1-4|.|.|TRBV7-7|14
CASSRYGTNEKLFF
TGTGCCAGCAGCCGCTACGGGACTAATGAAAAACTGTTTTTT
>TRBJ1-1|.|.|TRBV21-1|21
CASSNQFGDRWDRTLNTEAFF
TGTGCCAGCAGCAATCAATTTGGGGATAGATGGGACAGAACTTTGAACACTGAAGCTTTCTTT
>TRBJ1-1|few|.|TRBV28|13
CASFGTQNTEAFF
TGTGCCAGCTTTGGGACACAGAACACTGAAGCTTTCTTT
>TRBJ2-1|.|TRBD2|TRBV5-1|14
CASSFSGDYNEQFF
TGCGCCAGCAGCTTTAGCGGGGATTACAATGAGCAGTTCTTC
>TRBJ2-4|once|.|TRBV4-3|16
CASSQRLDLSKNIQYF
TGCGCCAGCAGCCAAAGACTAGACCTATCCAAAAACATTCAGTACTTC
>TRBJ2-2|.|TRBD1|TRBV7-6|18
CASSPFGTGGGNTGELFF
TGTGCCAGCAGCCCTTTCGGAACAGGGGGCGGTAACACCGGGGAGCTGTTTTTT
>TRBJ1-1|.|.|TRBV7-3|14
CASSLQGRSTEAFF
TGTGCCAGCAGCTTACAGGGAAGATCGACTGAAGCTTTCTTT
>TRBJ2-1|.|TRBD2|TRBV25-1|15
CASSSAGGRYNEQFF
TGTGCCAGCAGTTCGGCGGGGGGGCGGTACAATGAGCAGTTCTTC
>TRBJ2-1|.|TRBD1|TRBV7-2|14
CASSPWTGSNEQFF
TGTGCCAGCAGCCCGTGGACAGGGTCGAATGAGCAGTTCTTC
>TRBJ2-5|.|.|TRBV11-3|17
CASSLVVGSGNRETQYF
TGTGCCAGCAGCTTAGTAGTAGGGTCAGGGAACCGGGAGACCCAGTACTTC
>TRBJ1-5|.|.|TRBV15|15
CATSRDKGVNQPQHF
TGTGCCACCAGCAGAGATAAAGGGGTGAATCAGCCCCAGCATTTT
>TRBJ2-1|.|TRBD1|TRBV13|18
CASSLESLQGLKVDEQFF
TGTGCCAGCAGCTTAGAATCCCTACAGGGGTTGAAGGTCGATGAGCAGTTCTTC
>TRBJ1-5|once|.|TRBV6-6|12
CASSLGGQPQHF
TGTGCCAGCAGTCTCGGAGGTCAGCCCCAGCATTTT
>TRBJ2-7|once|TRBD1|TRBV13|17
CASSLWRFGQGTYEQYF
TGTGCCAGCAGCTTATGGCGTTTTGGACAGGGGACCTACGAGCAGTACTTC
>TRBJ2-7|.|.|TRBV28|16
CASSPQTGLRVYEQYF
TGTGCCAGCAGCCCCCAGACAGGCCTTAGAGTTTACGAGCAGTACTTC
>TRBJ2-5|.|.|TRBV5-4|13
CASSTGMGETQYF
TGTGCCAGCAGCACAGGGATGGGGGAGACCCAGTACTTC
>TRBJ1-1|.|.|TRBV2|15
CASSDRRGSLTEAFF
TGTGCCAGCAGTGATCGACGGGGGTCCCTCACTGAAGCTTTCTTT
>TRBJ1-2|.|TRBD1|TRBV18|12
CASSGTAYGYTF
TGTGCCAGCTCGGGGACAGCTTATGGCTACACCTTC
>TRBJ2-7|once|TRBD2|TRBV28|13
CASRGTSGSVQYF
TGTGCCAGCAGGGGGACTAGCGGTAGCGTGCAGTACTTC
>TRBJ1-2|.|TRBD1|TRBV19|15
CASSAWTGEDYGYTF
TGTGCCAGTAGTGCGTGGACAGGGGAGGACTATGGCTACACCTTC